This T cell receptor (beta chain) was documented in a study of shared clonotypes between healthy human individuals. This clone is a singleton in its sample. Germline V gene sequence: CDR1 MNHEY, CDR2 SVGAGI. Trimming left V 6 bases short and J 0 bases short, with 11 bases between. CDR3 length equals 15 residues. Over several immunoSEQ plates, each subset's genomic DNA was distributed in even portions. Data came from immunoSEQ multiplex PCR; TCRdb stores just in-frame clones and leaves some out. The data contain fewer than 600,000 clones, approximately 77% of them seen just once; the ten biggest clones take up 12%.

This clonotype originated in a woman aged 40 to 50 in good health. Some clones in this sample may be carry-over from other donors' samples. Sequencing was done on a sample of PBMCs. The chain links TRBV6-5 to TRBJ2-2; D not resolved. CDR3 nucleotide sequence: TGTGCCAGCAGCCGGAGTTACGCGAACACCGGGGAGCTGTTTTTT. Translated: CASSRSYANTGELFF.